The T cell receptor (beta chain) under discussion was sequenced for a study of blood T cell repertoires in COVID-19. Study summary: Acute and convalescent COVID-19 samples came from the United States, Italy and Spain. From T cells, B-cell-depleted T cells, or PBMCs came the material, which was cDNA or gDNA.

As processed by the authors: Amplification of reference gene primers was used by the study to estimate nucleated cell counts. TCRdb's table, derived via immunoSEQ multiplex PCR, lists solely in-frame clones and lacks some. V and J calls and clone size are as listed in that table; D and trimming were resolved from the DNA. The table shows 150,000 to 200,000 clones, with about 83% occurring only once. V was shortened by 2 bases and J by 9 bases, with 13 bases between the two germline ends. The germline gives CDR1 KGHDR, CDR2 SFDVKD. This CDR3 has 13 amino acids. This TCR derives from a human donor in a cohort sampled during active COVID-19. The genes are TRBV24-1 and TRBJ2-7, with D tentatively TRBD2 (5 bases). The specimen was peripheral blood. This CDR3 is CATSDSEAGGQYF. The CDR3 region has the DNA TGTGCCACCAGTGATTCGGAGGCTGGCGGGCAGTACTTC.